This entry lists 17 T cell receptor beta chains sequenced from one sample in a study of tumor-infiltrating lymphocytes in primary liver carcinoma. TCR beta cDNA was reverse-transcribed from about 550 ng of total RNA. The reaction used a constant-region primer and ProtoScript II reverse transcriptase. Investigators got TCR beta libraries out of three nested multiplex PCR rounds, done with slightly modified ARM-PCR. Rounds one and two of PCR, each of 9 to 11 cycles, were primed with TRBV1-TRBV30 forward primers and a C-beta reverse primer. TCRdb reprocessed the multiplex PCR reads via MiXCR and lists one record per CDR3 protein. The sample lists 47,000 or so distinct CDR3 sequences, around three quarters occurring once. Unsorted bulk tissue (roughly 17-32 mg) underwent RNA and DNA co-extraction. Sequencing was done on a sample of liver tumor tissue from sampling region 3. Subset given: tumor region T3, left-lateral pole. Source of these receptors: a man aged 35-49 years with primary liver carcinoma and hepatitis B virus infection.

V usage is TRBV7-8 and J usage is TRBJ1-1; possible D gene TRBD1, 6 bases. The CDR3 contains 14 residues. CDR1 and CDR2 (germline): SGHVS, FQNEAQ. V was pared by 6 bases and J by 6 bases, with 17 bases between. DNA for the CDR3: TGTGCCAGCAGTTCACAGGGTTTTGACTCTGAAGCTTTCTTT. Protein product: CASSSQGFDSEAFF.

A word on this clonotype: One junction end does not reproduce the germline sequence, and a read error may be involved. The chain recombines TRBV11-2 with TRBJ2-6, with D possibly matching TRBD1 (5 bases). The germline V gene encodes CDR1 SGHAT and CDR2 FQNNGV. The CDR3 length is 18 residues. DNA of the CDR3: TGTGCCAGCAGCTTAAGACAGTGGGGCCCCTCTGGGGCCAACGTCCTGACCTTT. Translated: CASSLRQWGPSGANVLTF.

Points on this clonotype: Its ends do not fully match the called genes, so a read error is possible. J is TRBJ1-1 and V is TRBV12-3 or TRBV12-4; no clear D. This CDR3 has 12 amino acids. The CDR3 is CASSVGSTEGFF. CDR3 DNA: TGTGCCAGCAGCGTAGGGAGCACTGAAGGTTTCTTT.

Worth noting for this clonotype: A much larger clone differs from this one at a single base, so this may be a read error. The genes are TRBV6-4 and TRBJ2-2; maybe TRBD1 (5 bases). This CDR3 contains 13 residues. Germline V gives CDR1 MRHNA, CDR2 SNTAGT. The V end was cut by 3 bases, the J end by 5 bases, with 7 bases between. The CDR3 DNA is TGTGCCAGCAGTGAAGGGGAAACCGGGGAGCTGTTTTTT. It codes for CASSEGETGELFF.

As regards this clonotype: The junction and the germline gene differ at one end; a read error may be behind it. This CDR3 reads CASSWGQVATKEQYF. CDR3 DNA: TGTGCTAGCAGTTGGGGACAGGTCGCTACGAAAGAGCAGTACTTC. This chain connects TRBV6-8 to TRBJ2-7; 8 nucleotides match TRBD1. The CDR3 totals 15 residues. The germline V gene encodes CDR1 MNHGY and CDR2 SAAAGT.

Notes on this clonotype: Given a much more abundant clone one base away, this may be a read error. J is TRBJ1-1 and V is TRBV28; the D is unclear. The V end was cut by 2 bases, the J end by 7 bases, with 14 bases between. Germline V gene data show CDR1 as MDHEN and CDR2 as SYDVKM. This CDR3 spans 14 amino acids. The CDR3 DNA sequence: TGTGCCAGCAGTTTAGGCACGGAGAGGATTGAAGCTTTCTTT. Its translation: CASSLGTERIEAFF.

Regarding this clonotype: The junction and the germline gene differ at one end; a read error may be behind it. This chain links TRBV5-4 with TRBJ2-5; TRBD2 matches 10 bases. This CDR3 spans 16 amino acids. CDR1 and CDR2 from the germline V gene are SGHNT and YYREEE (reference sequence). In nucleotides, the CDR3 is TGTGTCAGCAGCACCCTTAGCGGGAGGCTTCAAGAGACCCGGTACTTC. As protein: CVSSTLSGRLQETRYF.

Comment on this clonotype: The junction does not match germline at one end; this may be a read error. The chain links TRBV5-1 to TRBJ2-3, with D possibly TRBD2 on 6 matching bases. This CDR3 spans 15 amino acids. Per the germline V gene, CDR1 is SGHRS and CDR2 is YFSETQ. CDR3 residues: CASSRGTSSTDMQYF. The CDR3 coding sequence is TGCGCCAGCAGCCGCGGGACCTCTAGTACAGATATGCAGTATTTT.

To note about this clonotype: One end of the junction does not line up with germline, which may come from a read error. The chain couples TRBV7-3 to TRBJ2-7; D is perhaps TRBD1 or TRBD2 (6 bases each). The CDR3 consists of 15 residues. The germline V gene has CDR1 SGHTA and CDR2 FQGTGA. The CDR3: CASSLGGGVAYEHYF. DNA of the CDR3: TGTGCCAGCAGCTTAGGAGGGGGAGTTGCCTACGAGCACTACTTC.

Comments on this clonotype: No conserved phenylalanine or tryptophan ends this CDR3, so it is likely a read error. The chain couples TRBV6-8 to TRBJ2-7; TRBD1 aligns across 8 bases. This CDR3 spans 15 amino acids. Germline CDR1 reads MNHGY; CDR2 reads SAAAGT. This CDR3 reads CTSSRGQVATREQYS. DNA of the CDR3: TGTACCAGCAGTAGGGGACAGGTCGCTACGAGAGAGCAGTACTCC.

V gene TRBV12-3 or TRBV12-4 combines with J gene TRBJ2-2; TRBD1 aligns across 9 bases. The CDR3 runs to 18 residues. Germline trimming cut 5 bases from V and 16 bases from J; bases unmatched to any gene: 26. CDR3 residues: CASSPGQGTIMNTGEPFF. Written as DNA, the CDR3 is TGTGCCAGCAGTCCGGGACAGGGAACTATAATGAACACCGGGGAACCGTTTTTT.

As to this clonotype: A much larger clone lies a single base off, so this may be a read error. This chain links TRBV2 with TRBJ2-7; D call uncertain. The germline CDR1 and CDR2 sequences are SNHLY and FYNNEI. The CDR3 is 13 amino acids. DNA for the CDR3: TGTCCCAGTACCCCAGTGTCCGGCGACGAGCAGTACTTC. It encodes CPSTPVSGDEQYF.

This clonotype is deemed medium-sized. This chain uses TRBV11-1 with TRBJ2-3, with TRBD2 identical over 9 bases. J gave up 3 bases and V 5 bases, and 9 bases lay outside the gene matches. Germline assignment: CDR1 SGHAT and CDR2 FQDESV (reference sequence). The length of the CDR3 is 16 residues. The CDR3: CASSLGTSTQTDTQYF. The CDR3 coding sequence is TGTGCCAGCAGCCTCGGGACTAGCACACAAACAGATACGCAGTATTTT.

The rearrangement joins TRBV7-8 to TRBJ1-5, with D perhaps matching TRBD1 (6 bases). Germline lookup yields CDR1 SGHVS and CDR2 FQNEAQ. CDR3 size: 14 residues. CDR3 sequence: CVSSPGTLNQPQHF. Here the CDR3 DNA reads TGTGTCAGTAGCCCAGGGACATTGAATCAGCCCCAGCATTTT.

Concerning this clonotype: Mismatch with germline at one junction end may stem from a read error. This chain links TRBV28 with TRBJ2-1, with 8 bases fitting TRBD2. The CDR3 length is 16 residues. The V gene's germline CDR1 is MDHEN and CDR2 SYDVKM. CDR3 sequence: CASSSHAGGSYNEEFF. The CDR3 DNA is TGTGCCAGCAGCTCTCATGCGGGAGGTTCCTACAATGAGGAGTTCTTC.

With respect to this clonotype: Compared with germline, one end of the junction differs, possibly owing to a read error. This chain joins TRBV10-1 and TRBJ2-7, with D perhaps matching TRBD1 or TRBD2 (5 bases each). The CDR3 consists of 13 residues. Germline loops: CDR1 WNHNN, CDR2 SYGVQD (reference sequence). Written as DNA, the CDR3 is TGCACCAGCAGTGAGATGCAGGGTAGCGAGCAATACTTC. Encoded protein: CTSSEMQGSEQYF.

This clonotype is a singleton in its sample. An end of the junction differs from the germline gene, which may be a read error. V is TRBV6-5 and J is TRBJ1-1, with D unresolved. This CDR3 is built from 14 residues. Germline CDR1 reads MNHEY; CDR2 reads SVGAGI. DNA for the CDR3: TGTGCCAGCAGTTGCGTGGGTAGTAACATTGAAGCTTTCTTT. This translates into CASSCVGSNIEAFF.